Listed below are T cell receptor beta chains from one sample, sequenced in a study of type 1 regulatory T cells. One entry per CDR3 protein, called by TCRdb with MiXCR from the reads. The profile covers roughly 18,000 distinct CDR3 sequences, with roughly 10% appearing a single time and approximately 3% taken by the ten largest. The sample taken for sequencing was CD4+ T cells, either the whole sample or a sorted fraction (not recorded which). The receptors originated from a human donor in good health. CDR3s include the opening cysteine and the closing phenylalanine or tryptophan. A D gene is named only where the DNA matches it firmly. For some rows the clone size is stated as once, few or many, or as a class when expanded; others skip it.

abundance: many
v_gene: TRBV4-2
j_gene: TRBJ2-1
d_gene: -
CDR3aa: CASSQEGTPYNEQFF
CDR3nt: TGTGCCAGCAGCCAAGAGGGGACACCGTACAATGAGCAGTTCTTC

abundance: medium-sized
v_gene: TRBV9
j_gene: TRBJ1-2
d_gene: -
CDR3aa: CASSVGGRDYGYTF
CDR3nt: TGTGCCAGCAGCGTAGGGGGGAGAGACTATGGCTACACCTTC

abundance: many
v_gene: TRBV18
j_gene: TRBJ2-1
d_gene: -
CDR3aa: CASSPLPTARNNEQFF
CDR3nt: TGTGCCAGCTCACCACTGCCAACAGCCCGTAACAATGAGCAGTTCTTC

abundance: -
v_gene: TRBV20-1
j_gene: TRBJ2-1
d_gene: -
CDR3aa: CSARDLSALRGTSNNEQFF
CDR3nt: TGCAGTGCTAGAGATTTGTCCGCTCTACGGGGGACCTCTAACAATGAGCAGTTCTTC

abundance: few
v_gene: TRBV5-1
j_gene: TRBJ2-5
d_gene: -
CDR3aa: CASSLAIGLAETQYF
CDR3nt: TGCGCCAGCAGCTTGGCCATCGGGCTAGCGGAGACCCAGTACTTC

abundance: -
v_gene: TRBV29-1
j_gene: TRBJ1-1
d_gene: -
CDR3aa: CSVEEAGMNTEAFF
CDR3nt: TGCAGCGTTGAAGAGGCAGGGATGAACACTGAAGCTTTCTTT

abundance: many
v_gene: TRBV11-2
j_gene: TRBJ2-3
d_gene: -
CDR3aa: CASSPGGSDTQYF
CDR3nt: TGTGCCAGCAGCCCGGGCGGCTCCGATACGCAGTATTTT

abundance: medium-sized
v_gene: TRBV28
j_gene: TRBJ2-5
d_gene: TRBD1
CDR3aa: CASTEPGQGKETQYF
CDR3nt: TGTGCCAGCACCGAACCGGGACAGGGGAAAGAGACCCAGTACTTC

abundance: -
v_gene: TRBV27
j_gene: TRBJ2-1
d_gene: TRBD2
CDR3aa: CASSFLRGSGAYNEQFF
CDR3nt: TGTGCCAGCAGTTTCCTCCGAGGTAGCGGGGCCTACAATGAGCAGTTCTTC

abundance: medium-sized
v_gene: TRBV5-6
j_gene: TRBJ2-3
d_gene: -
CDR3aa: CASSFQADTQYF
CDR3nt: TGTGCCAGCAGCTTCCAGGCAGATACGCAGTATTTT

abundance: -
v_gene: TRBV7-2
j_gene: TRBJ1-2
d_gene: TRBD1
CDR3aa: CASSLTGGYGYTF
CDR3nt: TGTGCCAGCAGCTTGACAGGGGGCTATGGCTACACCTTC